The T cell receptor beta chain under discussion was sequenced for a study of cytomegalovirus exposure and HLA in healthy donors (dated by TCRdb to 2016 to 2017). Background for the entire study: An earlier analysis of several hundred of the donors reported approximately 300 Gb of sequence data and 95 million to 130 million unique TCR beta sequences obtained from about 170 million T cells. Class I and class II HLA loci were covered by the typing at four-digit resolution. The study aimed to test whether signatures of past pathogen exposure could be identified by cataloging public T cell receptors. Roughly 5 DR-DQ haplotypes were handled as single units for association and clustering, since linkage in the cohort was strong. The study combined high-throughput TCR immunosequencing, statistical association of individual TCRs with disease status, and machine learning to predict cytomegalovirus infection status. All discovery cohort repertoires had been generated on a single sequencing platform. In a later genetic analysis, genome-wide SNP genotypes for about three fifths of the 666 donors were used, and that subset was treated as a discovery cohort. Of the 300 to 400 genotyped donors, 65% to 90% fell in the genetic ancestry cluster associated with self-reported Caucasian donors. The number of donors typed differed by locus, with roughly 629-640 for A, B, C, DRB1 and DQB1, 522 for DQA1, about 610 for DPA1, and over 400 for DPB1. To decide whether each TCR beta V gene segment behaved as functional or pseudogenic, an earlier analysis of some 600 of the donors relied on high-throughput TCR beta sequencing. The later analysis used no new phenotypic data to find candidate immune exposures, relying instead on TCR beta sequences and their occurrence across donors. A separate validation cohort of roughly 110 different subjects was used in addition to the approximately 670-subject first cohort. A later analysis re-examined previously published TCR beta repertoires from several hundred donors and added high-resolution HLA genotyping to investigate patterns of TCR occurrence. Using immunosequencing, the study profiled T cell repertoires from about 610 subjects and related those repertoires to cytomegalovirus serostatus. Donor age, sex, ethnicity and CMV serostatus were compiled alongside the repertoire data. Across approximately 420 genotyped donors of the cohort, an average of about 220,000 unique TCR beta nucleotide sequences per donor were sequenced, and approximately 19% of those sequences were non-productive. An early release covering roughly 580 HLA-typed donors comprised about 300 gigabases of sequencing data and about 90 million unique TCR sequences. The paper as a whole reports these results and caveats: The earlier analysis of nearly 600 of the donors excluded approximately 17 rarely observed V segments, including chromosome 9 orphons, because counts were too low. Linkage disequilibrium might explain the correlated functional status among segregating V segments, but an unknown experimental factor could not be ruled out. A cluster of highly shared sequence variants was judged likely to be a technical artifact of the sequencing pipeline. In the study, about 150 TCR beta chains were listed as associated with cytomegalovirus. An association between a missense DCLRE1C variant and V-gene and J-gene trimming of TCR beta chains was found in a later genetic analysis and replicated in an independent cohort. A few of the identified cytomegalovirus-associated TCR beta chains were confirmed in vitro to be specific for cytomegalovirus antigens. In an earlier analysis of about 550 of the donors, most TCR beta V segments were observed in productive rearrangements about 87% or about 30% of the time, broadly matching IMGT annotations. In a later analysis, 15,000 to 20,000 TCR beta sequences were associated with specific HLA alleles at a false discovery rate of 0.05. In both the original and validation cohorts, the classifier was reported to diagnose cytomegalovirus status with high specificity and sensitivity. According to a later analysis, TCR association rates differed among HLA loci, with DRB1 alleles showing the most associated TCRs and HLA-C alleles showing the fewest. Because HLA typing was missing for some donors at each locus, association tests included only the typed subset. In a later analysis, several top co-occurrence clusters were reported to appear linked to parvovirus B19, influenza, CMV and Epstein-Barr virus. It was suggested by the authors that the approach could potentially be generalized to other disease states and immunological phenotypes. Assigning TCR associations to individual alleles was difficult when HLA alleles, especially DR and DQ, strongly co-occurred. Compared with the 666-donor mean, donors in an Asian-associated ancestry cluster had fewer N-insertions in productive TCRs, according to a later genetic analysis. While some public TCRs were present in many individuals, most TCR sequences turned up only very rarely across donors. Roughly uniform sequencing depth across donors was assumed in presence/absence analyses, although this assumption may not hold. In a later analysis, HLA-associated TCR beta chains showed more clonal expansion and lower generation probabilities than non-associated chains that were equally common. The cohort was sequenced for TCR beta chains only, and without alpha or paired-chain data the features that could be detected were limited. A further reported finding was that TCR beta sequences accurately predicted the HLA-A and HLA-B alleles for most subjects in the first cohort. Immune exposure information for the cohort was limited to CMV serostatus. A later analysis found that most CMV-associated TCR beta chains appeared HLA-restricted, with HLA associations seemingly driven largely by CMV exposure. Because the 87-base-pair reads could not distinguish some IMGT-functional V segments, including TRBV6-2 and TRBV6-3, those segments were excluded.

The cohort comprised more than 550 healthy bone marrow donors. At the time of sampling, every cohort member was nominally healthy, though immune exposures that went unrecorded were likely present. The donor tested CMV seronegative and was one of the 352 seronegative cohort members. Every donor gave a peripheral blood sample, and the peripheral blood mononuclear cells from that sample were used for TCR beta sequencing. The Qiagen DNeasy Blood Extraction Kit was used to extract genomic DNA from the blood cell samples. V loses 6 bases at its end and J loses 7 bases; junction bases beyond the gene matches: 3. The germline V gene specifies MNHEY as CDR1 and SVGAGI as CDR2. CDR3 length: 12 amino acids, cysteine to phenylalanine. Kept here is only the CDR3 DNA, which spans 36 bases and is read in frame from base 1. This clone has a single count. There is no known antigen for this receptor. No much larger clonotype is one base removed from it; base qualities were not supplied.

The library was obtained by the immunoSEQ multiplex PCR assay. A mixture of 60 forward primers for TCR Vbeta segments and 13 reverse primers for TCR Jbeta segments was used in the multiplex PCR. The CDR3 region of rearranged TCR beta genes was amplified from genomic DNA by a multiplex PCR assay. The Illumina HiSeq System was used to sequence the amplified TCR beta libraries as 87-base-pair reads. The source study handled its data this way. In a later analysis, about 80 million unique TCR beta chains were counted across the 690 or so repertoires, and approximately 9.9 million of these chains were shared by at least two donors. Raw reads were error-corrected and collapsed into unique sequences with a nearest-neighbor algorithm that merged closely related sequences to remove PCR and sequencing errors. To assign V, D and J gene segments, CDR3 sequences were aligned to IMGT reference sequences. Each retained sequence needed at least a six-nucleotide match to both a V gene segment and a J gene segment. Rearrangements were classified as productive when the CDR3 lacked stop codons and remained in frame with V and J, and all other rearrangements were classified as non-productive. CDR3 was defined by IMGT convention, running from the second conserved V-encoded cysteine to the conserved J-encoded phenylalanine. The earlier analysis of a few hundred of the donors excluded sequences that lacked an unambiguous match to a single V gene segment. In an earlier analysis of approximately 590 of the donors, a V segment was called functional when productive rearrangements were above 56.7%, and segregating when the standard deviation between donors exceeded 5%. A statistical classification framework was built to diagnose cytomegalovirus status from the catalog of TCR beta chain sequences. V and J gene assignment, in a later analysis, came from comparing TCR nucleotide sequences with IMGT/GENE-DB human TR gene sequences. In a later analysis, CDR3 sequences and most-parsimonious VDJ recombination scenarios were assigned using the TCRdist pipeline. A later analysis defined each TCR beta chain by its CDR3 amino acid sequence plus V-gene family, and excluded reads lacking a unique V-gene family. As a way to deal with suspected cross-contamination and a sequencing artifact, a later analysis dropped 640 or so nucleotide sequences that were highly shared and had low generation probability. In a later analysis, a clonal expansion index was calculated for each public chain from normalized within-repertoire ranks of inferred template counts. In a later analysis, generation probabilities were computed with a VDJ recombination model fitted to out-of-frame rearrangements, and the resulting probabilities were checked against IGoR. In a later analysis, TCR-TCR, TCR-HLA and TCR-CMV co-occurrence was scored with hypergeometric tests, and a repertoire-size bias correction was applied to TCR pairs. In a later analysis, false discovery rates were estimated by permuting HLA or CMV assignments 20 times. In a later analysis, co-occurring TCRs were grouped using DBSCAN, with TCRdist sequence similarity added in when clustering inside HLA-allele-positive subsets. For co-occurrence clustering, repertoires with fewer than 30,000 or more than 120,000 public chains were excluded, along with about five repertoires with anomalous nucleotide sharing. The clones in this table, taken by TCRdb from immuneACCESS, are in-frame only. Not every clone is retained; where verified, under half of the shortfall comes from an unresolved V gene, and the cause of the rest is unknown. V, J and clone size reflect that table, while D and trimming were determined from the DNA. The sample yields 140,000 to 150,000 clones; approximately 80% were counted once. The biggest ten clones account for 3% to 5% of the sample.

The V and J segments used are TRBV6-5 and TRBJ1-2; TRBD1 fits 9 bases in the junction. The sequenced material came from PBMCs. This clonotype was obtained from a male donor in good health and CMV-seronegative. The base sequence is TGTGCCAGCAGATCGACAGGGGGTGGCTACACCTTC. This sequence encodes CASRSTGGGYTF.